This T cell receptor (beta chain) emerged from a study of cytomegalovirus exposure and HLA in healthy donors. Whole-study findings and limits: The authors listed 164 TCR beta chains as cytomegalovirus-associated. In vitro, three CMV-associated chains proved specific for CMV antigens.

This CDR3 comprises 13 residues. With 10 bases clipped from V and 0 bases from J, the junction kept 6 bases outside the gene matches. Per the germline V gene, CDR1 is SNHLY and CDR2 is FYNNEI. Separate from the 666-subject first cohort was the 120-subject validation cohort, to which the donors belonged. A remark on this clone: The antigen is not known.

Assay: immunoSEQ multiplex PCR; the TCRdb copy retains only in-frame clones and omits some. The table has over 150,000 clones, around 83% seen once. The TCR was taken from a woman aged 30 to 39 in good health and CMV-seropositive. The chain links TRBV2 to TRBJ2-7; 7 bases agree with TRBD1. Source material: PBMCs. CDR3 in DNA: TGTGCCATGGGGACAGACACCTCCTACGAGCAGTACTTC. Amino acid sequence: CAMGTDTSYEQYF.